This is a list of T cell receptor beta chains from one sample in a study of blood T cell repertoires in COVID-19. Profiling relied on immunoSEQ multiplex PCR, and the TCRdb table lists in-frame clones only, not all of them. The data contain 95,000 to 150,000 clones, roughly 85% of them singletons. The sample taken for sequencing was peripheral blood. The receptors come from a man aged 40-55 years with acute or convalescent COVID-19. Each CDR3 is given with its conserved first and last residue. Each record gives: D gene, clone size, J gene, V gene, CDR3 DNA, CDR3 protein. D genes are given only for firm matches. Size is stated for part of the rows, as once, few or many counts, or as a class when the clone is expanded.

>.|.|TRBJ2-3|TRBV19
TGTGCCAGTACCCCGGGGTGGGCAGTTACAGATACGCAGTATTTT
CASTPGWAVTDTQYF
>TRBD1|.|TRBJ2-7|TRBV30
TGTGCCTGGAGCGTAATACAGGGGGTTTCCCACGAGCAGTACTTC
CAWSVIQGVSHEQYF
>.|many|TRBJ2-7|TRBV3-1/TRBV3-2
TGTGCCAGCAGCCAAGTATCTAGATCGAGGGAGCAGTACTTC
CASSQVSRSREQYF
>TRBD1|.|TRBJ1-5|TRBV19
TGTGCCAGTAGTCTAACAGGGGGGGCGGGCAATCAGCCCCAGCATTTT
CASSLTGGAGNQPQHF
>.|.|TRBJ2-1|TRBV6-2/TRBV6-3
TGTGCCAGCAGTTACCCCCTGGGGCGGCAGACCTACAATGAGCAGTTCTTC
CASSYPLGRQTYNEQFF
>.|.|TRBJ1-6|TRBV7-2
TGTGCCAGCAGCCTCAGCTCCTATAATTCACCCCTCCACTTT
CASSLSSYNSPLHF
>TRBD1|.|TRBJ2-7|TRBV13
TGTGCCAGCAGCTTACCCGGGACAGCAGACGAGCAGTACTTC
CASSLPGTADEQYF
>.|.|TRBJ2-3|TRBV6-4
TGTGCCAGCAGTCCCCAGGGGAGCACAGATACGCAGTATTTT
CASSPQGSTDTQYF
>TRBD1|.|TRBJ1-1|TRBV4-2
TGTGCCAGCAGCCACCAAGGGACAGGGGCAATGAACACTGAAGCTTTCTTT
CASSHQGTGAMNTEAFF
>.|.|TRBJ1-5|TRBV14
TGTGCCAGCAGCCAAACGAGGAATCAGCCCCAGCATTTT
CASSQTRNQPQHF
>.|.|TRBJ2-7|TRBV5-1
TGCGCCAGCAAAAGGACTATAGGAGACGAGCAGTACTTC
CASKRTIGDEQYF
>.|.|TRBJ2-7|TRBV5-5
TGTGCCAGCAGCCTCGAAACCTTCCGGGGCAGGGGATACGAGCAGTACTTC
CASSLETFRGRGYEQYF
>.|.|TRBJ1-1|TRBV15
TGTGCCACCAGCAGAGTCGAGTTCCAGGGAATGAACACTGAAGCTTTCTTT
CATSRVEFQGMNTEAFF
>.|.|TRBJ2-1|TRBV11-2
TGTGCCAGCAGCTTAGAGAGGGACAATGAGCAGTTCTTC
CASSLERDNEQFF
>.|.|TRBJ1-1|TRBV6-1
TGTGCCAGCAGTGAAGCCCGGTTCACTGAAGCTTTCTTT
CASSEARFTEAFF
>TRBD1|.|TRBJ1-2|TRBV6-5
TGTGCCAGCAGCCCAGGGGGCCTCTATGGCTACACCTTC
CASSPGGLYGYTF
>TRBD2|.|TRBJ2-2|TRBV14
TGTGCCAGCAGTCACGGGGGACTAGCGGGAACCGGGGAGCTGTTTTTT
CASSHGGLAGTGELFF
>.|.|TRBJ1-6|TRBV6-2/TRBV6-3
TGTGCCAGCAGTTGGATGGCGGCCAGCTCCTATAATTCACCCCTCCACTTT
CASSWMAASSYNSPLHF
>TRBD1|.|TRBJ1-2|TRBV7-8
TGTGCCAGCAGCTTAACCGGGACAGGGGGCCTTGGCTACACCTTC
CASSLTGTGGLGYTF
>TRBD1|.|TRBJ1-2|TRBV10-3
TGTGCCATCAAACTACAGGGGGCGGACGCCGGTGGCTACACCTTC
CAIKLQGADAGGYTF
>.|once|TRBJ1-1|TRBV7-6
TGTGCCAGCAGCTTAGCGGGCAGGAGGACTGAAGCTTTCTTT
CASSLAGRRTEAFF
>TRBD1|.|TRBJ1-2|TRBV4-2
TGTGCCAGCAGACGGAACAGGGGGTTAGCTAAGGGCTACACCTTC
CASRRNRGLAKGYTF
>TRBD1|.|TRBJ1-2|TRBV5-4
TGTGCCAGCAGTCGTGACAGGGAAAAGGGCTACACCTTC
CASSRDREKGYTF
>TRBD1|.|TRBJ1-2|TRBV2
TGTGCCAGCAGTGAATTAAGACAGGGGAGAACCTACACCTTC
CASSELRQGRTYTF
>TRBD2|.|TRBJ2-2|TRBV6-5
TGTGCCAGCAGCGGGGGGGCCGGGGAGCTGTTTTTT
CASSGGAGELFF
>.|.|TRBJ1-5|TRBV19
TGTGCCAGTAGCCGAGACAGAAGCAATCAGCCCCAGCATTTT
CASSRDRSNQPQHF
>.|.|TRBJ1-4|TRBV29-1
TGCAGCGCTGAACTGGCCGGGGAAAAACTGTTTTTT
CSAELAGEKLFF
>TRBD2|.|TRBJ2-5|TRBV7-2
TGTGCCAGCAGCTTTTGGGACTACTCGTACCAAGAGACCCAGTACTTC
CASSFWDYSYQETQYF
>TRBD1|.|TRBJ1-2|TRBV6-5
TGTGCCAGCAGTTCCATCGGACAGGGCGCGGGCTACACCTTC
CASSSIGQGAGYTF
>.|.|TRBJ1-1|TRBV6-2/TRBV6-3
TGTGCCAGCAGTAAATCGACCGGGAGTGTCACTGAAGCTTTCTTT
CASSKSTGSVTEAFF
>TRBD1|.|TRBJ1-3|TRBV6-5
TGTGCCAGCAGTTGGCAGGGGGTATCTGGAAACACCATATATTTT
CASSWQGVSGNTIYF
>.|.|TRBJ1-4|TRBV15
TGTGCCACCAGCAGAGATGGCAGAACTAATGAAAAACTGTTTTTT
CATSRDGRTNEKLFF
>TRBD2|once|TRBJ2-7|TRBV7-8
TGTGCCAGCAGCCTCGCCTCCTTAGCGGGAGTGGCGTACTTC
CASSLASLAGVAYF
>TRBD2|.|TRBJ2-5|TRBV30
TGTGCCTGGAGTGTGGGACTAGCGGGTGAGGAGACCCAGTACTTC
CAWSVGLAGEETQYF
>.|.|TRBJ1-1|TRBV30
TGTGCCTGGGGTTTCGGAGAGAACACTGAAGCTTTCTTT
CAWGFGENTEAFF
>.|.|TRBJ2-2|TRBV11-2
TGTGCCAGCAGCCGATCCGGCACCGGGGAGCTGTTTTTT
CASSRSGTGELFF
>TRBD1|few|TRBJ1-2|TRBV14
TGTGCCAGCAGCCCCCCCGGGACAGGGAACTATGGCTACACCTTC
CASSPPGTGNYGYTF
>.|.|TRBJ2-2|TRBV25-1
TGTGCCAGCAGCCTTAAAACAGGGGGGGCCGGGGAGCTGTTTTTT
CASSLKTGGAGELFF
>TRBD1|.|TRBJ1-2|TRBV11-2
TGTGCCAGCAGCTCCCAGGGGGCCGCAGGCTACACCTTC
CASSSQGAAGYTF
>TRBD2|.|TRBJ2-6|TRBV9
TGTGCCAGCAGTGCTGCGGGAGCTGGGGCCAACGTCCTGACTTTC
CASSAAGAGANVLTF